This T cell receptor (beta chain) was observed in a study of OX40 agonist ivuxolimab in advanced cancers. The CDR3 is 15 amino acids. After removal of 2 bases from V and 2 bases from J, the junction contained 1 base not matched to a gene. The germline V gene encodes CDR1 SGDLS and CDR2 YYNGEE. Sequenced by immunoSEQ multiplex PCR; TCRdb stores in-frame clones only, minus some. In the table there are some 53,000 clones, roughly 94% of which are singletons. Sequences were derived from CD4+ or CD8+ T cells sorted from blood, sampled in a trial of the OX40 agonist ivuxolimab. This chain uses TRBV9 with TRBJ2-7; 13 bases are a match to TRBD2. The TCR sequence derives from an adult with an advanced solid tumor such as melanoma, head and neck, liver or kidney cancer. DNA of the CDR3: TGTGCCAGCAGCGTGGGGACTAGCGGGACCTACGAGCAGTACTTC. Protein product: CASSVGTSGTYEQYF. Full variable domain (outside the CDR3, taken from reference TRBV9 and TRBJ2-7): DSGVTQTPKHLITATGQRVTLRCSPRSGDLSVYWYQQSLDQGLQFLIQYYNGEERAKGNILERFSAQQFPDLHSELNLSSLELGDSALYFCASSVGTSGTYEQYFGPGTRLTVT.